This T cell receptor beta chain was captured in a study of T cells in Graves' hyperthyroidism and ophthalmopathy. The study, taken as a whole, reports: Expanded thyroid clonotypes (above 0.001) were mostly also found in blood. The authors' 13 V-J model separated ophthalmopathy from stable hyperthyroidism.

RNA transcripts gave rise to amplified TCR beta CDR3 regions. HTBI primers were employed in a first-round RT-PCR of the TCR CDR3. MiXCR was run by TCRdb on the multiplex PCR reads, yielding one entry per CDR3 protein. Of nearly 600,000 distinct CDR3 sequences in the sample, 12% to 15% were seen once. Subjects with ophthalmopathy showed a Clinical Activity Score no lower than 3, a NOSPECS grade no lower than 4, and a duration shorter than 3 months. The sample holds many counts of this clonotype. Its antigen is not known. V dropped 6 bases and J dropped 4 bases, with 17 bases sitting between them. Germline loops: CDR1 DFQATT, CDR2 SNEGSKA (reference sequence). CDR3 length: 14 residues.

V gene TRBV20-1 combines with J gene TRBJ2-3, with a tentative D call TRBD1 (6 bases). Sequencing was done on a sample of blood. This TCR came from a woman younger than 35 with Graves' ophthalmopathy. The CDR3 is CSAKRPGASDTQYF. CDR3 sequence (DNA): TGCAGTGCAAAGAGGCCAGGGGCATCAGATACGCAGTATTTT.